A selection of T cell receptor beta chains follows, all from one sample in a study of blood T cell repertoires in COVID-19. Here immunoSEQ multiplex PCR was the method, and the copy in TCRdb shows in-frame clones only, minus some. Of tens of thousands of clones in the sample, roughly 90% are singletons; the top ten hold 7% to 8%. The sample comprised peripheral blood. The source of these receptors is a man aged 70-80 years with acute or convalescent COVID-19. Both conserved end residues are part of each CDR3. The D gene is left open where the match is weak. Clone size, where shown, is once, few, many, or a class for clones that have expanded.

v_call: TRBV28; d_call: .; clone_size: .; j_call: TRBJ2-7; cdr3_aa: CASSLQGINSPYEQYF; cdr3_nt: TGTGCCAGCAGCTTACAGGGAATAAACTCCCCCTACGAGCAGTACTTC
v_call: TRBV6-2/TRBV6-3; d_call: .; clone_size: .; j_call: TRBJ2-7; cdr3_aa: CASSYWGGPRGEQYF; cdr3_nt: TGTGCCAGCAGCTACTGGGGCGGCCCGCGGGGCGAGCAGTACTTC
v_call: TRBV11-2; d_call: .; clone_size: .; j_call: TRBJ2-7; cdr3_aa: CASSSLAGGVKKQYF; cdr3_nt: TGTGCCAGCAGCTCCCTGGCAGGAGGAGTAAAAAAGCAGTACTTC
v_call: TRBV7-9; d_call: TRBD2; clone_size: .; j_call: TRBJ2-3; cdr3_aa: CASSLFLRTSGSTDTQYF; cdr3_nt: TGTGCCAGCAGCTTATTTCTACGGACTAGCGGGAGCACAGATACGCAGTATTTT
v_call: TRBV18; d_call: .; clone_size: .; j_call: TRBJ2-7; cdr3_aa: CASSPRTSSSYEQYF; cdr3_nt: TGTGCCAGCTCACCACGCACCTCCAGCTCCTACGAGCAGTACTTC
v_call: TRBV28; d_call: .; clone_size: .; j_call: TRBJ1-2; cdr3_aa: CASRLPGGHYGYTF; cdr3_nt: TGTGCCAGCAGACTCCCGGGGGGTCACTATGGCTACACCTTC
v_call: TRBV12-3/TRBV12-4; d_call: .; clone_size: .; j_call: TRBJ1-6; cdr3_aa: CASSEGDSPLHF; cdr3_nt: TGTGCCAGCAGTGAGGGAGATTCACCCCTCCACTTT
v_call: TRBV29-1; d_call: TRBD2; clone_size: .; j_call: TRBJ2-7; cdr3_aa: CSVLAGASYEQYF; cdr3_nt: TGCAGCGTTCTAGCGGGAGCGTCCTACGAGCAGTACTTC
v_call: TRBV6-5; d_call: .; clone_size: .; j_call: TRBJ2-7; cdr3_aa: CASSSPTAYYEQYF; cdr3_nt: TGTGCCAGCAGTTCTCCCACAGCCTACTACGAGCAGTACTTC
v_call: TRBV28; d_call: .; clone_size: .; j_call: TRBJ1-4; cdr3_aa: CASRLGGLTATNEKLFF; cdr3_nt: TGTGCCAGCAGGCTGGGGGGACTAACTGCAACTAATGAAAAACTGTTTTTT
v_call: TRBV11-2; d_call: .; clone_size: .; j_call: TRBJ2-7; cdr3_aa: CASSFSGRTYEQYF; cdr3_nt: TGTGCCAGCAGCTTTTCAGGGAGGACCTACGAGCAGTACTTC
v_call: TRBV6-5; d_call: .; clone_size: .; j_call: TRBJ1-1; cdr3_aa: CASREGNTEAFF; cdr3_nt: TGTGCCAGCCGCGAGGGGAACACTGAAGCTTTCTTT
v_call: TRBV7-8; d_call: .; clone_size: .; j_call: TRBJ1-1; cdr3_aa: CASSQGQKNTEAFF; cdr3_nt: TGTGCCAGCAGCCAAGGACAGAAGAACACTGAAGCTTTCTTT
v_call: TRBV7-3; d_call: .; clone_size: .; j_call: TRBJ2-1; cdr3_aa: CASSLTGADGEQFF; cdr3_nt: TGTGCCAGCAGCTTAACGGGGGCAGATGGTGAGCAGTTCTTC
v_call: TRBV3-1/TRBV3-2; d_call: TRBD2; clone_size: .; j_call: TRBJ2-1; cdr3_aa: CASSQGGTAGGVYEQFF; cdr3_nt: TGTGCCAGCAGCCAAGGCGGAACAGCGGGGGGGGTGTATGAGCAGTTCTTC
v_call: TRBV3-1/TRBV3-2; d_call: .; clone_size: .; j_call: TRBJ1-1; cdr3_aa: CASSLSEWSNTEAFF; cdr3_nt: TGTGCCAGCAGCCTCTCGGAGTGGTCGAACACTGAAGCTTTCTTT
v_call: TRBV5-1; d_call: .; clone_size: .; j_call: TRBJ1-1; cdr3_aa: CASSPWGDTEAFF; cdr3_nt: TGCGCCAGCAGCCCCTGGGGGGACACTGAAGCTTTCTTT
v_call: TRBV2; d_call: TRBD1; clone_size: .; j_call: TRBJ1-6; cdr3_aa: CASTARDRVSPLHF; cdr3_nt: TGTGCCAGCACAGCCCGGGACAGGGTCTCACCCCTCCACTTT
v_call: TRBV19; d_call: TRBD1; clone_size: .; j_call: TRBJ2-1; cdr3_aa: CASTKPGQGSPPYNEQFF; cdr3_nt: TGTGCCAGTACCAAACCGGGACAGGGGAGTCCCCCCTACAATGAGCAGTTCTTC
v_call: TRBV4-1; d_call: TRBD1; clone_size: .; j_call: TRBJ2-7; cdr3_aa: CASSQAGTGGEQYF; cdr3_nt: TGCGCCAGCAGCCAAGCCGGGACAGGGGGCGAGCAGTACTTC
v_call: TRBV4-1; d_call: .; clone_size: few; j_call: TRBJ2-2; cdr3_aa: CASSRSTAQNTGELFF; cdr3_nt: TGCGCCAGCAGCCGATCGACAGCCCAAAACACCGGGGAGCTGTTTTTT
v_call: TRBV18; d_call: .; clone_size: .; j_call: TRBJ1-2; cdr3_aa: CASSPLQAANYGYTF; cdr3_nt: TGTGCCAGCTCACCTTTGCAGGCAGCTAACTATGGCTACACCTTC
v_call: TRBV19; d_call: TRBD2; clone_size: .; j_call: TRBJ2-7; cdr3_aa: CASSIVSLETSGSSYEQYF; cdr3_nt: TGTGCCAGTAGTATAGTTTCGCTGGAGACTAGCGGGAGCTCCTACGAGCAGTACTTC
v_call: TRBV6-2/TRBV6-3; d_call: TRBD2; clone_size: .; j_call: TRBJ2-7; cdr3_aa: CASSAGSGSYEQYF; cdr3_nt: TGTGCCAGCAGCGCGGGTAGCGGGAGCTACGAGCAGTACTTC
v_call: TRBV2; d_call: .; clone_size: .; j_call: TRBJ2-6; cdr3_aa: CASTGGQRSSGANVLTF; cdr3_nt: TGTGCCAGCACCGGGGGACAGAGATCCTCTGGGGCCAACGTCCTGACTTTC
v_call: TRBV5-1; d_call: TRBD2; clone_size: .; j_call: TRBJ2-7; cdr3_aa: CASSLVSGRGEQYF; cdr3_nt: TGCGCCAGCAGCTTGGTTAGCGGGAGAGGCGAGCAGTACTTC
v_call: TRBV3-1/TRBV3-2; d_call: TRBD1; clone_size: .; j_call: TRBJ2-5; cdr3_aa: CASSQGTGKRETQYF; cdr3_nt: TGTGCCAGCAGCCAAGGGACAGGGAAGAGAGAGACCCAGTACTTC
v_call: TRBV28; d_call: TRBD1; clone_size: .; j_call: TRBJ1-4; cdr3_aa: CASTPGGDRTEKLFF; cdr3_nt: TGTGCCAGCACCCCGGGTGGGGACAGGACGGAAAAACTGTTTTTT
v_call: TRBV15; d_call: .; clone_size: .; j_call: TRBJ2-3; cdr3_aa: CATSRTIGVGTDTQYF; cdr3_nt: TGTGCCACCAGCAGAACCATCGGAGTGGGCACAGATACGCAGTATTTT
v_call: TRBV5-1; d_call: TRBD1; clone_size: .; j_call: TRBJ1-4; cdr3_aa: CASSTGQGAEKLFF; cdr3_nt: TGCGCCAGCAGCACCGGACAGGGGGCCGAAAAACTGTTTTTT
v_call: TRBV5-4; d_call: .; clone_size: once; j_call: TRBJ1-5; cdr3_aa: CASSLGGTRNQPQHF; cdr3_nt: TGTGCCAGCAGCTTGGGCGGGACTCGCAATCAGCCCCAGCATTTT
v_call: TRBV6-4; d_call: TRBD1; clone_size: .; j_call: TRBJ2-3; cdr3_aa: CASSAGQGPTDTQYF; cdr3_nt: TGTGCCAGCAGTGCGGGACAGGGACCCACAGATACGCAGTATTTT
v_call: TRBV24-1; d_call: TRBD2; clone_size: .; j_call: TRBJ2-1; cdr3_aa: CATSGTSGRAYNEQFF; cdr3_nt: TGTGCCACCAGTGGGACTAGCGGGAGGGCCTACAATGAGCAGTTCTTC
v_call: TRBV2; d_call: TRBD1; clone_size: .; j_call: TRBJ2-3; cdr3_aa: CASRRTGVDTQYF; cdr3_nt: TGTGCCAGCAGGAGGACAGGGGTAGATACGCAGTATTTT
v_call: TRBV18; d_call: TRBD2; clone_size: few; j_call: TRBJ2-7; cdr3_aa: CASSSVAGLKTGEQYF; cdr3_nt: TGTGCCAGCTCCAGCGTGGCGGGACTAAAGACGGGCGAGCAGTACTTC
v_call: TRBV29-1; d_call: .; clone_size: .; j_call: TRBJ1-3; cdr3_aa: CSGEGPGNTIYF; cdr3_nt: TGCAGCGGCGAGGGTCCGGGAAACACCATATATTTT
v_call: TRBV7-8; d_call: TRBD1; clone_size: few; j_call: TRBJ1-5; cdr3_aa: CASSSDRVVQPQHF; cdr3_nt: TGTGCCAGCAGCTCCGACAGGGTGGTGCAGCCCCAGCATTTT
v_call: TRBV11-2; d_call: .; clone_size: .; j_call: TRBJ2-7; cdr3_aa: CASSLVGSIYEQYF; cdr3_nt: TGTGCCAGCAGCTTAGTGGGCTCCATCTACGAGCAGTACTTC
v_call: TRBV25-1; d_call: TRBD2; clone_size: .; j_call: TRBJ2-1; cdr3_aa: CASSRAGGYNEQFF; cdr3_nt: TGTGCCAGCAGTCGGGCGGGAGGATACAATGAGCAGTTCTTC
v_call: TRBV28; d_call: .; clone_size: .; j_call: TRBJ1-4; cdr3_aa: CASSLLWSAGLNEKLFF; cdr3_nt: TGTGCCAGCAGTTTACTATGGTCCGCAGGGTTGAATGAAAAACTGTTTTTT
v_call: TRBV7-3; d_call: TRBD2; clone_size: .; j_call: TRBJ2-1; cdr3_aa: CASSSQRGVHNEQFF; cdr3_nt: TGTGCCAGCAGCTCCCAGCGGGGGGTCCACAATGAGCAGTTCTTC
v_call: TRBV4-3; d_call: .; clone_size: .; j_call: TRBJ2-7; cdr3_aa: CASSQAREYEQYF; cdr3_nt: TGCGCCAGCAGCCAAGCCCGGGAATACGAGCAGTACTTC
v_call: TRBV28; d_call: .; clone_size: .; j_call: TRBJ1-5; cdr3_aa: CASSWKGLKSGNQPQHF; cdr3_nt: TGTGCCAGCAGTTGGAAGGGACTTAAATCCGGCAATCAGCCCCAGCATTTT
v_call: TRBV5-6; d_call: .; clone_size: .; j_call: TRBJ2-7; cdr3_aa: CASTNFYEQYF; cdr3_nt: TGTGCCAGCACAAATTTCTACGAGCAGTACTTC
v_call: TRBV4-3; d_call: .; clone_size: .; j_call: TRBJ2-2; cdr3_aa: CASSRGLSSPGELFF; cdr3_nt: TGCGCCAGCAGCCGCGGTCTTTCGTCCCCCGGGGAGCTGTTTTTT
v_call: TRBV29-1; d_call: TRBD2; clone_size: .; j_call: TRBJ2-2; cdr3_aa: CSVSSGTNTGELFF; cdr3_nt: TGCAGCGTCAGTAGCGGGACGAACACCGGGGAGCTGTTTTTT
v_call: TRBV11-2; d_call: .; clone_size: .; j_call: TRBJ1-5; cdr3_aa: CASSGTHQAPQHF; cdr3_nt: TGTGCCAGCAGTGGAACACATCAGGCGCCCCAGCATTTT
v_call: TRBV19; d_call: .; clone_size: .; j_call: TRBJ2-2; cdr3_aa: CASSVGAGELFF; cdr3_nt: TGTGCCAGTAGTGTGGGAGCCGGGGAGCTGTTTTTT
v_call: TRBV9; d_call: TRBD1; clone_size: .; j_call: TRBJ1-2; cdr3_aa: CASSARGQGLGYTF; cdr3_nt: TGTGCCAGCAGCGCGAGGGGACAGGGGCTTGGCTACACCTTC
v_call: TRBV18; d_call: TRBD2; clone_size: .; j_call: TRBJ2-3; cdr3_aa: CASSRPGGSGYF; cdr3_nt: TGTGCCAGCTCACGACCGGGGGGATCGGGGTATTTT
v_call: TRBV28; d_call: TRBD1; clone_size: .; j_call: TRBJ2-7; cdr3_aa: CASSSPGQVSYEQYF; cdr3_nt: TGTGCCAGCAGTTCCCCGGGACAGGTATCCTACGAGCAGTACTTC
v_call: TRBV5-1; d_call: .; clone_size: .; j_call: TRBJ2-3; cdr3_aa: CASRTDPTTDTQYF; cdr3_nt: TGCGCCAGCAGGACAGATCCCACCACAGATACGCAGTATTTT